The present T cell receptor (beta chain) was sequenced within a study of cytomegalovirus exposure and HLA in healthy donors. Study observations and caveats: When the data were analyzed later, several of the most significant clusters appeared to be linked to common viral pathogens. Donor immune exposure was known only as CMV serostatus.

From its first to its last residue, the CDR3 has 13 amino acids. Looked up from germline, CDR1 is MNHEY and CDR2 is SMNVEV (reference sequence). Researchers ran the PCR with 60 Vbeta and 13 Jbeta primers. Sequenced by immunoSEQ multiplex PCR; TCRdb stores in-frame clones only, minus some. The sample includes about 200,000 clones, about 81% of them seen just once. About this clone: The antigen is undetermined. It is unclear where the CDR3 begins or ends on the DNA, so no DNA is shown, and the CDR3 is as TCRdb lists it.

The receptor's source is a man aged 35-49 years in good health and CMV-seropositive. The V gene is TRBV27, the J gene TRBJ2-4; the tabulated D call, TRBD1, remains unverified against the DNA. The sequenced sample consisted of PBMCs. The CDR3 here is CASSTSMGRDQYF.